Each of the 3 T cell receptor delta chains below was sequenced from the same sample in a study of gamma-delta chains in newborns, infants, children. TCRdb applied CATT to the reads for clone calling. The sample includes 4,000 to 4,500 delta-chain clones, about two fifths of them seen just once. What was sequenced was blood. The receptors stem from a child who received the measles vaccine.

The table lists this clone with a few counts. This chain connects TRDV1 to TRDJ1; either TRDD2 or TRDD3 may fit D (6 bases each). The CDR3 consists of 22 residues. Germline lookup yields CDR1 TSWWSYY and CDR2 QGS. V gave up 0 bases and J gave up 7 bases, with 36 bases separating them. Here the CDR3 DNA reads TGTGCTCTTGGGGAACTATCCTCGTTTCCTAAGGAGTGGGGGCTCCCAAAGTCTAAACTCATCTTT. Translation gives CALGELSSFPKEWGLPKSKLIF.

The J gene is TRDJ1, the V gene TRDV1, with TRDD2 matching over 7 bases. The CDR3 is made up of 16 amino acids. The germline CDR1 and CDR2 sequences are TSWWSYY and QGS. The trim removed 6 bases at V and 6 bases at J, leaving 16 bases unmatched. CDR3 sequence: CALGADSYVSGHKLIF. CDR3 DNA: TGTGCTCTTGGAGCCGATTCCTACGTCTCGGGTCATAAACTCATCTTT.

J is TRDJ3 and V is TRDV1; the match to TRDD2 covers 9 bases. CDR3 size: 21 residues. The ends lost 5 bases at V and 0 bases at J; junction bases unmatched: 14. The germline V gene has CDR1 TSWWSYY and CDR2 QGS. The CDR3 reads CALGSAFLRGRLSWDTRQMFF. In DNA, the CDR3 is TGTGCTCTTGGGTCGGCCTTCCTACGAGGGAGACTCTCCTGGGACACCCGACAGATGTTTTTC.